The TCR beta chain described here comes from a study of blood T cell repertoires in COVID-19. About the study: There were acute and convalescent COVID-19 samples, and they came from the United States, Italy and Spain. T cells, B-cell-depleted T cells, or PBMCs supplied cDNA or gDNA.

In the source study's methods: Quantification of nucleated cells was approximated via reference gene primer amplification. Profiled with immunoSEQ multiplex PCR; TCRdb holds only in-frame clones, not every one. Clone size and the V and J calls come from that table; the DNA yielded D and trimming. The table has under 200,000 clones, about 85% seen once. This receptor was taken from a man aged 55-75 years with active or convalescent COVID-19. Material for sequencing was peripheral blood.

The CDR3 DNA reads TGCGCCAGCAGCCAAGAAACAGCCTTATTGAGCAATCAGCCCCAGCATTTT. Residues: CASSQETALLSNQPQHF. The chain is built from TRBV4-1 and TRBJ1-5; D unresolved. The V and J ends lost 0 bases and 1 base respectively, with 13 bases between them. CDR3 length equals 17 residues. The germline gives CDR1 MGHRA, CDR2 YSYEKL.